This is a list of T cell receptor beta chains from one sample in a study of neurological immune-mediated disorders. TCRdb used MiXCR to reprocess the 5' RACE reads, holding one entry per CDR3 protein. The data show about 74,000 distinct CDR3 sequences, 4% to 6% seen once. The sequencing sample was made of PBMCs. These receptors came from a young man with multiple sclerosis. Both conserved end residues are part of each CDR3. Rows give clone size only sometimes, using once, few, many, or a class for an expanded clone.

size	V	J	CDR3
few	TRBV18	TRBJ1-2	CASSPDRGNYGYTF
few	TRBV6-4	TRBJ1-1	CASSRQMNTEAFF
many	TRBV4-3	TRBJ2-2	CASSRFSGTGGEGTGELFF
many	TRBV5-1	TRBJ1-1	CASSQQGNTEAFF
many	TRBV7-2	TRBJ2-5	CASSPWAGGQETQYF
many	TRBV20-1	TRBJ2-7	CSARALGYGYEQYF
many	TRBV12-3/TRBV12-4	TRBJ1-3	CASTLYVGSGNTIYF
-	TRBV7-2	TRBJ2-3	CASSSGFGSTDTQYF
many	TRBV6-5	TRBJ1-1	CASSHSGTENTEAFF
few	TRBV4-1	TRBJ1-5	CASSHGTGLGNQPQNF
many	TRBV12-3/TRBV12-4	TRBJ2-3	CASSPRRGTQYF
many	TRBV20-1	TRBJ2-3	CSASGAGTGDTDTQYF
many	TRBV5-1	TRBJ2-1	CASRPTGGHEQFF
-	TRBV20-1	TRBJ2-7	CSVPNSYEQYF
many	TRBV3-1	TRBJ2-7	CASSQVNSASYEQYF
few	TRBV27	TRBJ2-2	CASSLFSVNTGELFF
many	TRBV28	TRBJ2-2	CASSLSGRTTGELFF
many	TRBV15	TRBJ1-6	CATPGQRNSPLNF
-	TRBV7-9	TRBJ2-7	CASSLAGRGLNEQYF
many	TRBV20-1	TRBJ2-7	CSARATGSEQYF
many	TRBV12-3/TRBV12-4	TRBJ2-7	CASIPGQGGHEQYF
many	TRBV5-1	TRBJ2-7	CASSLVGQGSYEQYF
many	TRBV2	TRBJ2-3	CASSARGTDTQYF
many	TRBV6-2/TRBV6-3	TRBJ1-1	CASRQGTGVSEAFF
many	TRBV5-1	TRBJ2-3	CASSLGASTDTQYF
many	TRBV5-5	TRBJ2-3	CASSPRSSTDTQYF
many	TRBV4-2	TRBJ2-7	CASSLTTGGSYEQYF
many	TRBV20-1	TRBJ2-1	CSARDRRRTYNEQFF
many	TRBV20-1	TRBJ1-1	CRGGQGKVTEAFF
many	TRBV11-2	TRBJ2-3	CASSPQGGGTDTQYF
many	TRBV5-1	TRBJ2-2	CASSEGQGDTGELFF
few	TRBV7-6	TRBJ2-1	CASSSGGEQFF
-	TRBV7-8	TRBJ1-2	CASSSLDRGSSYGYTF
many	TRBV12-3/TRBV12-4	TRBJ1-5	CASTERGQPQHF
many	TRBV29-1	TRBJ2-7	CSVALTGWGSYEQYF